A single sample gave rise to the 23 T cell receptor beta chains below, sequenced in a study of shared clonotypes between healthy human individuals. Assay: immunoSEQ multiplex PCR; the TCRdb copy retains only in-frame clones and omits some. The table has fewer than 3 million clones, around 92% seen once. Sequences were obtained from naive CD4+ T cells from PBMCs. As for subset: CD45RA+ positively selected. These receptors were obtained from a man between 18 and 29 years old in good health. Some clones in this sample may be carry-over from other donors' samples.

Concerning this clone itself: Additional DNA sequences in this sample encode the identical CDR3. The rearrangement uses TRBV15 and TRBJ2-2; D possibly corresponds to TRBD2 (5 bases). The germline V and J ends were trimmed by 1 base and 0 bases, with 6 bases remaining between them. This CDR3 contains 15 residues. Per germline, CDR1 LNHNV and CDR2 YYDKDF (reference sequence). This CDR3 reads CATSRAGANTGELFF. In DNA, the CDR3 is TGTGCCACCAGCAGAGCCGGGGCGAACACCGGGGAGCTGTTTTTT.

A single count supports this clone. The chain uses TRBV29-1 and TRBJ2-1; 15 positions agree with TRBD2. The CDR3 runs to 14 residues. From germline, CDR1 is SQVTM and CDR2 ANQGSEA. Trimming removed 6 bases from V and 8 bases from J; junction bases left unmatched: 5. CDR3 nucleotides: TGCAGCGTCGGACTAGCGGGAGGGCCTTATGAGCAGTTCTTC. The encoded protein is CSVGLAGGPYEQFF.

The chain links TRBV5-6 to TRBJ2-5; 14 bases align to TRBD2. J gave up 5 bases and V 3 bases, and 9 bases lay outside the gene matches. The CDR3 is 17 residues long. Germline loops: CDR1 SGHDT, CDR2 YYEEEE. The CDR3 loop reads CASSSLTSGRASETQYF. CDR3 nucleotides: TGTGCCAGCAGCTCATTGACTAGCGGGAGGGCCAGTGAGACCCAGTACTTC.

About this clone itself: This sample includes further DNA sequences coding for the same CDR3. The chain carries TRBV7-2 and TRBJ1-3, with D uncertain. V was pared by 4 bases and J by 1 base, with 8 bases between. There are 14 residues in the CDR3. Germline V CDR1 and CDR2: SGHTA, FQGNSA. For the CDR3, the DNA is TGTGCCAGCAGCTCTGGGAGGTCTGGAAACACCATATATTTT. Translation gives CASSSGRSGNTIYF.

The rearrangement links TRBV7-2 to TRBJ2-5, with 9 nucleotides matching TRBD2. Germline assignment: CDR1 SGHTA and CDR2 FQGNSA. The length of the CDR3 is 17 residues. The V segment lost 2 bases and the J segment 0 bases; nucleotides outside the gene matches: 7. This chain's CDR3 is CASSLWASGANQETQYF. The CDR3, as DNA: TGTGCCAGCAGCTTATGGGCTAGCGGGGCCAACCAAGAGACCCAGTACTTC.

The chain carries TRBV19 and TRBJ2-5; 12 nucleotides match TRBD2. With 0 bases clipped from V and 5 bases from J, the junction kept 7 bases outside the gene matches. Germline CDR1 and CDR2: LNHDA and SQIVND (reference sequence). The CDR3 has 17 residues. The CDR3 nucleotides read TGTGCCAGTAGTATAGAGGGAGGACTAGCGGGACGGGAGACCCAGTACTTC. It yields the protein CASSIEGGLAGRETQYF.

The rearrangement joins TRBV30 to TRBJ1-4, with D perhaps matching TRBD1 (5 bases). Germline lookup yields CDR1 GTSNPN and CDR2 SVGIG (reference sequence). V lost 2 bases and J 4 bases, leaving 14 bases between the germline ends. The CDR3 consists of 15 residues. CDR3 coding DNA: TGTGCCTGGAGTACTTCGGGGCAGCGTAATGAAAAACTGTTTTTT. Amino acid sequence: CAWSTSGQRNEKLFF.

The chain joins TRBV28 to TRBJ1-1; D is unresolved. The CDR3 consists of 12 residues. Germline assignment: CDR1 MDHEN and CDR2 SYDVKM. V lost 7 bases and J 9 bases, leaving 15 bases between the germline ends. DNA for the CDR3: TGTGCCAGCATCGGAACCCACCTACAAGCTTTCTTT. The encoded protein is CASIGTHLQAFF.

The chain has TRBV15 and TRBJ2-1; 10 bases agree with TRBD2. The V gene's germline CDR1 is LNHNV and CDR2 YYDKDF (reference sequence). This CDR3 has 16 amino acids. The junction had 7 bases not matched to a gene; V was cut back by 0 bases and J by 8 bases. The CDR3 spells CATSRDLAGVVDEQFF. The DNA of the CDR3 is TGTGCCACCAGCAGAGATCTAGCGGGAGTTGTCGATGAGCAGTTCTTC.

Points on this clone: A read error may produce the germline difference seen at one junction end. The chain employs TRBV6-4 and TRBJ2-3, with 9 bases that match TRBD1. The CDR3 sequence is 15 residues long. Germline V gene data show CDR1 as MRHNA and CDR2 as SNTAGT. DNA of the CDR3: TGTGCCAGCAGTTACTCCGGGACAGGGAAGGATACGCAGTATTTT. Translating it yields CASSYSGTGKDTQYF.

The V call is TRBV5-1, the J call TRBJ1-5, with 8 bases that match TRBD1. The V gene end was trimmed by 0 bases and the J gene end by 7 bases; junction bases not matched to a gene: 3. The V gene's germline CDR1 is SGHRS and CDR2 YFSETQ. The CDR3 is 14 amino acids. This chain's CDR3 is CASSLETGEQPQHF. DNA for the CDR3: TGCGCCAGCAGCTTGGAGACAGGGGAACAGCCCCAGCATTTT.

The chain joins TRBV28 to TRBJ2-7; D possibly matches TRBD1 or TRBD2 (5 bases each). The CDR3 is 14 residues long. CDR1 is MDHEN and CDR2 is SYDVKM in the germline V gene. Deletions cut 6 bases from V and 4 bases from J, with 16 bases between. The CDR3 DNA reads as TGTGCCAGCAGCATTTGGTGGGACGCGTACGAGCAGTACTTC. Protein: CASSIWWDAYEQYF.

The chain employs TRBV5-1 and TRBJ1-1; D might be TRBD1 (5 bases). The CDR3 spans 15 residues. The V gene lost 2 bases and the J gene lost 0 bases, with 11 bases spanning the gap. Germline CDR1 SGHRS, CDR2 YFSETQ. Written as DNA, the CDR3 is TGCGCCAGCAGCTTTGATCTACAGGTGAACACTGAAGCTTTCTTT. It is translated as CASSFDLQVNTEAFF.

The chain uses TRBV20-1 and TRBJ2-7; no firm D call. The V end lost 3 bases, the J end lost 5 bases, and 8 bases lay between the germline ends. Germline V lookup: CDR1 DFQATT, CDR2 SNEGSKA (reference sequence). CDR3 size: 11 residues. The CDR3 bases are TGCAGTGCTAGTCTCAGCCACGAGCAGTACTTC. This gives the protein CSASLSHEQYF.

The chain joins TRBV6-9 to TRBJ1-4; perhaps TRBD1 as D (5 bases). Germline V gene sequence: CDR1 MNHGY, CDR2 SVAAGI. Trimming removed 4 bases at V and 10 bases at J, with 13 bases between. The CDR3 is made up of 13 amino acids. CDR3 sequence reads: CASSLTQGGKLFF. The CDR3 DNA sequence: TGTGCCAGCAGTTTAACCCAGGGAGGAAAACTGTTTTTT.

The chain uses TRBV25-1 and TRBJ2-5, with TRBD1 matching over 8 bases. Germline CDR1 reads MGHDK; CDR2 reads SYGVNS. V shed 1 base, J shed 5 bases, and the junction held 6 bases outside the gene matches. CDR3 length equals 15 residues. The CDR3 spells CASSEWAGGEETQYF. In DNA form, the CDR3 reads TGTGCCAGCAGTGAATGGGCAGGGGGCGAGGAGACCCAGTACTTC.

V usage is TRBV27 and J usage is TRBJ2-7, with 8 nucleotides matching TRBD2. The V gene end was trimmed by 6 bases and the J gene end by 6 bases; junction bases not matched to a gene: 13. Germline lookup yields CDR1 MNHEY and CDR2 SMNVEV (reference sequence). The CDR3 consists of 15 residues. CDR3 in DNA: TGTGCCAGCAGCCGGCTGGCGGGAGGCGCCGGCGAGCAGTACTTC. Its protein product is CASSRLAGGAGEQYF.

This CDR3 is CASSLLGADSAGNTIYF. The CDR3 nucleotides are TGTGCCAGCAGCTTATTGGGGGCAGACTCCGCTGGAAACACCATATATTTT. The V call is TRBV7-9, the J call TRBJ1-3; a weak D match, TRBD1 (6 bases). V lost 2 bases to trimming and J lost 2 bases, with 16 bases between them. The CDR3 has 17 residues. Germline V gives CDR1 SEHNR, CDR2 FQNEAQ (reference sequence). The whole variable domain, filled in from reference TRBV7-9 and TRBJ1-3, reads DTGVSQNPRHKITKRGQNVTFRCDPISEHNRLYWYRQTLGQGPEFLTYFQNEAQLEKSRLLSDRFSAERPKGSFSTLEIQRTEQGDSAMYLCASSLLGADSAGNTIYFGEGSWLTVV.

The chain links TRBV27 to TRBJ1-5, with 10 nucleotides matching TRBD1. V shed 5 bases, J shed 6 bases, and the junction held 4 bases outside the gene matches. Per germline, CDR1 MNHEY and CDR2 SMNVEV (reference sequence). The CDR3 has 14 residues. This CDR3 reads CASSGDRGGQPQHF. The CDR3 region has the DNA TGTGCCAGCAGTGGGGACAGGGGCGGTCAGCCCCAGCATTTT.

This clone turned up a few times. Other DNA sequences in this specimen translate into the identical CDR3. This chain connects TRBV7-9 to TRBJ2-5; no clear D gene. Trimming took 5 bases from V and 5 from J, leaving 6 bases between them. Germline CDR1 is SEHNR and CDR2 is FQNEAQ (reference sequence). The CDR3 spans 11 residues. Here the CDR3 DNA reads TGTGCCAGCAGCCTACTGGAGACCCAGTACTTC. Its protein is CASSLLETQYF.

The CDR3 DNA is TGCGCCAGCAGCTCCGCGGGGGACTTCACAGATACGCAGTATTTT. Translated: CASSSAGDFTDTQYF. The rearrangement uses TRBV5-1 and TRBJ2-3, with 7 bases matching TRBD2. There are 15 residues in the CDR3. J lost 2 bases, V lost 3 bases, and 6 bases had no gene match. Germline V gene data show CDR1 as SGHRS and CDR2 as YFSETQ.

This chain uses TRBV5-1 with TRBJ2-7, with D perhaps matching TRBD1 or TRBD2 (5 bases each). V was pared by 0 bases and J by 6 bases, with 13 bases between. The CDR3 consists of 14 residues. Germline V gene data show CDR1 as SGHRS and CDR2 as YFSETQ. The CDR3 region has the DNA TGCGCCAGCAGCTTGGGGGGACCCTCTTCCGAGCAGTACTTC. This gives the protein CASSLGGPSSEQYF.

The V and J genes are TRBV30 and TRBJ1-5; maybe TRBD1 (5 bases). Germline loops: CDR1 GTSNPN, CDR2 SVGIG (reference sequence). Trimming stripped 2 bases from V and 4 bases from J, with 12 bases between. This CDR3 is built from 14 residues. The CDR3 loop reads CAWSKGSSNQPQHF. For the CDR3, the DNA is TGTGCCTGGAGTAAGGGGAGCAGTAATCAGCCCCAGCATTTT.